Following are 23 T cell receptor beta chains from one sample sequenced in a study of PD-1 blockade in classical Hodgkin lymphoma. TCRdb keeps only in-frame clones here, not all; method: immunoSEQ multiplex PCR. The sample has about 35,000 clones, roughly 90% seen once. Relapse was seen in all patients after autologous stem cell transplantation, and brentuximab vedotin exposure was variable. Purification of CD4+ T cells from thawed PBMCs was achieved by magnetic negative selection. Material: CD4+ T cells from blood, obtained at baseline. The receptors shown here come from a human donor with classical Hodgkin lymphoma.

CDR3 nucleotides: TGTGCCAGCAGCTTCGGTATGGGACTAGCGCTAGATACGCAGTATTTT. As protein: CASSFGMGLALDTQYF. This chain uses TRBV11-2 with TRBJ2-3, with 10 bases matching TRBD2. From germline, CDR1 is SGHAT and CDR2 FQNNGV. V shed 3 bases and J 5 bases; nucleotides not matched to a gene: 8. The CDR3 consists of 16 residues.

The chain carries TRBV19 and TRBJ2-5, with D uncertain. Trimming shortened V by 1 base and J by 7 bases, and 4 bases separated the two germline ends. CDR3 size: 11 residues. The germline gives CDR1 LNHDA, CDR2 SQIVND (reference sequence). CDR3 amino acids: CASSIGGTQYF. The CDR3 DNA reads TGTGCCAGTAGTATAGGGGGGACCCAGTACTTC.

The sample holds a few counts of this clone. The chain links TRBV4-2 to TRBJ1-1; D is undetermined. Germline CDR1 LGHNA, CDR2 YNFKEQ. Trimming stripped 0 bases from V and 10 bases from J, with 9 bases between. The CDR3 consists of 12 residues. The CDR3 region has the DNA TGTGCCAGCAGCCAAGATAGGAAGGGAGCTTTCTTT. Protein product: CASSQDRKGAFF.

The rearrangement uses TRBV10-1 and TRBJ2-1; TRBD2 aligns across 7 bases. This CDR3 contains 14 residues. Germline assignment: CDR1 WNHNN and CDR2 SYGVQD (reference sequence). V shed 4 bases and J 5 bases; nucleotides not matched to a gene: 5. CDR3 amino acids: CASSASGTNNEQFF. The CDR3 region has the DNA TGCGCCAGCAGTGCGAGCGGGACTAACAATGAGCAGTTCTTC.

The chain links TRBV7-2 to TRBJ2-3; D remains ambiguous. CDR3 length: 11 residues. Germline loops: CDR1 SGHTA, CDR2 FQGNSA. Trimming stripped 6 bases from V and 2 bases from J, with 3 bases between. CDR3 residues: CASSFTDTQYF. The CDR3 region has the DNA TGTGCCAGCAGTTTCACAGATACGCAGTATTTT.

The chain carries TRBV30 and TRBJ1-1; no clear D gene. CDR3 size: 13 residues. V was shortened by 4 bases and J by 3 bases, with 12 bases between the two germline ends. Germline loops: CDR1 GTSNPN, CDR2 SVGIG (reference sequence). The CDR3 sequence: CAWTTERDTEAFF. CDR3 DNA: TGTGCCTGGACTACCGAGAGGGACACTGAAGCTTTCTTT.

The rearrangement uses TRBV7-8 and TRBJ2-3, with D tentatively TRBD1 (6 bases). V lost 4 bases to trimming and J lost 4 bases, with 27 bases between them. Germline V gene sequence: CDR1 SGHVS, CDR2 FQNEAQ. The CDR3 totals 19 residues. CDR3 nucleotide sequence: TGTGCCAGCAGCTACTCGTTTCGGTGGGGCAGGGGTACGTCAGATACGCAGTATTTT. Amino acids: CASSYSFRWGRGTSDTQYF.

The rearrangement links TRBV10-3 to TRBJ1-2; D call uncertain. CDR1 ENHRY and CDR2 SYGVKD come from the germline V gene. Deletions cut 0 bases from V and 7 bases from J, with 9 bases between. The CDR3 has 13 amino acids. The CDR3 sequence is CAISESGPGGYTF. The CDR3 nucleotides are TGTGCCATCAGTGAGTCCGGACCGGGTGGCTACACCTTC.

V gene TRBV6-5 combines with J gene TRBJ2-2; D gene uncertain. Germline CDR1 MNHEY, CDR2 SVGAGI. This CDR3 is built from 13 residues. Trimming left V 10 bases short and J 4 bases short, with 13 bases between. For the CDR3, the DNA is TGTGCCACGGCCTCCTGGACCACCGGGGAGCTGTTTTTT. Protein: CATASWTTGELFF.

The rearrangement links TRBV6-6 to TRBJ2-3; D gene unclear. Germline values: CDR1 MNHNY, CDR2 SVGAGI (reference sequence). The V and J ends lost 2 bases and 5 bases respectively, with 2 bases between them. CDR3 length: 11 amino acids. CDR3: CASSYRDTQYF. The CDR3 nucleotides read TGTGCCAGCAGTTACAGAGATACGCAGTATTTT.

V and J are TRBV12-5 and TRBJ2-1; the D gene could be TRBD1 or TRBD2 (5 bases each). The CDR3 sequence is 14 residues long. CDR1 LGHNT and CDR2 FRNRAP come from the germline V gene. Trimming left V 5 bases short and J 8 bases short, with 16 bases between. The CDR3 sequence: CASGQGTGRDEQFF. The CDR3 coding sequence is TGTGCTAGTGGTCAAGGTACGGGGCGCGATGAGCAGTTCTTC.

V and J are TRBV6-1 and TRBJ1-5, with TRBD1 matching over 8 bases. This CDR3 is built from 15 residues. V was clipped by 5 bases and J by 3 bases; unmatched bases: 6. In germline, CDR1 is MNHNS, CDR2 SASEGT. CDR3 coding DNA: TGTGCCAGCAGTAAGACAGGGGCGTCCAATCAGCCCCAGCATTTT. Residues: CASSKTGASNQPQHF.

V and J are TRBV5-4 and TRBJ2-7, with 8 nucleotides matching TRBD2. The V and J ends lost 4 bases and 3 bases, in that order; junction bases with no gene match: 12. This CDR3 is built from 16 residues. The germline gives CDR1 SGHNT, CDR2 YYREEE (reference sequence). The CDR3 loop reads CASSPDYLTSDYEQYF. CDR3 nucleotides: TGTGCCAGCAGCCCGGATTATTTGACTAGCGACTACGAGCAGTACTTC.

This chain links TRBV2 with TRBJ1-4; D is unresolved. In germline, CDR1 is SNHLY, CDR2 FYNNEI. The CDR3 covers 15 residues. V was trimmed by 3 bases and J by 1 base, leaving 9 bases between them. The CDR3 spells CASSEMGGTNEKLFF. CDR3 coding DNA: TGTGCCAGCAGTGAGATGGGCGGAACTAATGAAAAACTGTTTTTT. Looking up the rest from reference TRBV2 and TRBJ1-4 gives the full variable domain: EPEVTQTPSHQVTQMGQEVILRCVPISNHLYFYWYRQILGQKVEFLVSFYNNEISEKSEIFDDQFSVERPDGSNFTLKIRSTKLEDSAMYFCASSEMGGTNEKLFFGSGTQLSVL.

A few counts support this clone. This rearrangement joins TRBV10-1 to TRBJ2-7; D possibly corresponds to TRBD1 (5 bases). The CDR3 runs to 13 residues. V lost 10 bases and J 4 bases, leaving 17 bases between the germline ends. Looked up from germline, CDR1 is WNHNN and CDR2 is SYGVQD (reference sequence). The chain's CDR3 is CAITGAHKYEQYF. The CDR3 bases are TGCGCCATCACAGGTGCCCACAAGTACGAGCAGTACTTC.

V is TRBV29-1 and J is TRBJ2-5, with 7 nucleotides matching TRBD1. CDR3 size: 12 residues. Germline assignment: CDR1 SQVTM and CDR2 ANQGSEA. V was clipped by 6 bases and J by 1 base; unmatched bases: 2. The CDR3 spells CSVRQGQETQYF. The CDR3 nucleotides read TGCAGCGTGCGACAGGGCCAAGAGACCCAGTACTTC.

The genes are TRBV6-5 and TRBJ2-7, with D perhaps TRBD2 (5 bases). Germline loops: CDR1 MNHEY, CDR2 SVGAGI. V lost 7 bases and J lost 2, with 15 bases in between. CDR3 length equals 14 residues. CDR3 in amino acids: CASMRLASTYEQYF. The CDR3 nucleotides read TGTGCCAGCATGCGGCTAGCCTCGACCTACGAGCAGTACTTC.

The V call is TRBV28, the J call TRBJ2-7, with 15 bases fitting TRBD2. CDR3 length equals 16 residues. CDR1 and CDR2 from the germline V gene are MDHEN and SYDVKM. Trimming cost V 7 bases and J 6 bases; bases outside gene matches: 10. The CDR3 DNA is TGTGCCAGCACCATCGAAGGACTAGCGGGAGGGCGCGAGCAGTACTTC. It translates to CASTIEGLAGGREQYF.

The chain employs TRBV5-1 and TRBJ2-3; D is unclear. The CDR3 has 14 amino acids. V was trimmed by 0 bases and J by 0 bases, leaving 5 bases between them. Germline loops: CDR1 SGHRS, CDR2 YFSETQ. This CDR3 is CASSLETSTDTQYF. The CDR3 DNA reads as TGCGCCAGCAGCTTGGAGACTAGCACAGATACGCAGTATTTT. The full variable domain, with the rest looked up from reference TRBV5-1 and TRBJ2-3, is KAGVTQTPRYLIKTRGQQVTLSCSPISGHRSVSWYQQTPGQGLQFLFEYFSETQRNKGNFPGRFSGRQFSNSRSEMNVSTLELGDSALYLCASSLETSTDTQYFGPGTRLTVL.

The chain employs TRBV25-1 and TRBJ1-4; tentatively, D is TRBD1 (5 bases). The CDR3 consists of 15 residues. V lost 2 bases and J lost 7, with 14 bases in between. Germline CDR1 reads MGHDK; CDR2 reads SYGVNS. The CDR3 region has the DNA TGTGCCAGCAGTGAAGAGGGCAGGGTGAGTGAAAAACTGTTTTTT. It is translated as CASSEEGRVSEKLFF. Full variable domain (missing parts from reference TRBV25-1 and TRBJ1-4): EADIYQTPRYLVIGTGKKITLECSQTMGHDKMYWYQQDPGMELHLIHYSYGVNSTEKGDLSSESTVSRIRTEHFPLTLESARPSHTSQYLCASSEEGRVSEKLFFGSGTQLSVL.

This clone has just one count. The V and J genes are TRBV30 and TRBJ2-7; D call uncertain. CDR1 is GTSNPN and CDR2 is SVGIG in the germline V gene (reference sequence). Trimming shortened V by 2 bases and J by 5 bases, and 7 bases separated the two germline ends. The CDR3 totals 11 residues. CDR3 region: CAWSLRDEQYF. As DNA, the CDR3 is TGTGCCTGGAGTCTCCGTGACGAGCAGTACTTC.

The chain links TRBV6-6 to TRBJ2-2; D may be TRBD2 (5 bases). The CDR3 spans 13 residues. Germline CDR1 is MNHNY and CDR2 is SVGAGI (reference sequence). Trimming removed 6 bases at V and 5 bases at J, with 10 bases between. Written as DNA, the CDR3 is TGTGCCAGCAGGCCCCGGGAAACCGGGGAGCTGTTTTTT. Translated: CASRPRETGELFF.

The J gene is TRBJ1-1, the V gene TRBV28; D call uncertain. The CDR3 length is 14 residues. V dropped 6 bases and J dropped 2 bases, with 13 bases sitting between them. CDR1 MDHEN and CDR2 SYDVKM come from the germline V gene. The CDR3 DNA reads as TGTGCCAGCAGCCCCCCGGGATTCAACACTGAAGCTTTCTTT. Protein: CASSPPGFNTEAFF.